The 5 T cell receptor beta chains below all came from one sample that was sequenced in a study of T cell changes during pregnancy in multiple sclerosis. Some clones are missing from TCRdb's copy, which holds only in-frame ones; the method was immunoSEQ multiplex PCR. This table has 55,000 to 70,000 clones, 75% to 95% appearing once. The specimen comprised peripheral blood, sampled in the first trimester of pregnancy. These receptors came from a female donor in good health, enrolled as a control in a pregnancy study.

V is TRBV5-6 and J is TRBJ2-5; 8 bases agree with TRBD1. From germline, CDR1 is SGHDT and CDR2 YYEEEE. The CDR3 length is 13 residues. The V gene end was trimmed by 4 bases and the J gene end by 5 bases; junction bases not matched to a gene: 4. CDR3 nucleotides: TGTGCCAGCAGCGAACAGGGGGTTGAGACCCAGTACTTC. Its translation is CASSEQGVETQYF.

The V gene is TRBV19, the J gene TRBJ1-5; 8 nucleotides match TRBD1. CDR1 LNHDA and CDR2 SQIVND come from the germline V gene (reference sequence). The ends lost 5 bases at V and 2 bases at J; junction bases unmatched: 14. The CDR3 has 18 residues. CDR3 amino acids: CASSLQQGGERGNQPQHF. The CDR3 coding sequence is TGTGCCAGTAGTCTACAACAGGGGGGGGAAAGGGGCAATCAGCCCCAGCATTTT.

The chain is built from TRBV30 and TRBJ2-2; possibly TRBD2 for D (5 bases). The V and J ends lost 4 bases and 0 bases respectively, with 9 bases between them. CDR1 GTSNPN and CDR2 SVGIG come from the germline V gene (reference sequence). This CDR3 spans 14 amino acids. For the CDR3, the DNA is TGTGCCTGGACCAGGACTGCGAACACCGGGGAGCTGTTTTTT. Its translation: CAWTRTANTGELFF. Combining the CDR3 with reference TRBV30 and TRBJ2-2 gives the whole variable domain SQTIHQWPATLVQPVGSPLSLECTVEGTSNPNLYWYRQAAGRGLQLLFYSVGIGQISSEVPQNLSASRPQDRQFILSSKKLLLSDSGFYLCAWTRTANTGELFFGEGSRLTVL.

This clone appeared once. This chain connects TRBV10-3 to TRBJ1-5, with 10 bases that match TRBD1. Germline CDR1 ENHRY, CDR2 SYGVKD. The V gene end was trimmed by 6 bases and the J gene end by 2 bases; junction bases not matched to a gene: 1. The CDR3 has 14 amino acids. The CDR3 loop reads CAIRGTGGNQPQHF. The CDR3 coding sequence is TGTGCCATCAGGGGGACAGGGGGCAATCAGCCCCAGCATTTT.

The rearrangement uses TRBV28 and TRBJ2-2, with 8 bases identical to TRBD1. The CDR3 has 15 residues. The junction had 0 bases not matched to a gene; V was cut back by 0 bases and J by 3 bases. Germline CDR1 reads MDHEN; CDR2 reads SYDVKM. This CDR3 reads CASSLWTGDTGELFF. The DNA of the CDR3 is TGTGCCAGCAGTTTATGGACAGGGGACACCGGGGAGCTGTTTTTT.